This TCR beta chain came from a study of T cells in Graves' hyperthyroidism and ophthalmopathy. This clonotype was seen a few times. CDR1 and CDR2 (germline): LNHDA, SQIVND (reference sequence). Trimming removed 0 bases from V and 0 bases from J, with 6 bases in between. The CDR3 extends over 15 amino acids. Researchers amplified the TCR beta CDR3 regions from RNA transcripts. The TCR CDR3 first-round RT-PCR relied on the HTBI primer set. TCRdb independently ran MiXCR on the multiplex PCR reads; one entry per CDR3 protein. The table includes 650,000 to 850,000 distinct CDR3 sequences, roughly a sixth detected once.

The TCR sequence derives from a woman aged 45-60 years with Graves' hyperthyroidism that later progressed to Graves' ophthalmopathy. This chain links TRBV19 with TRBJ1-5; D remains unclear. The sequenced sample consisted of blood. CDR3 sequence (DNA): TGTGCCAGTAGTATAGAGTGGGTTAGCAATCAGCCCCAGCATTTT. This encodes CASSIEWVSNQPQHF.